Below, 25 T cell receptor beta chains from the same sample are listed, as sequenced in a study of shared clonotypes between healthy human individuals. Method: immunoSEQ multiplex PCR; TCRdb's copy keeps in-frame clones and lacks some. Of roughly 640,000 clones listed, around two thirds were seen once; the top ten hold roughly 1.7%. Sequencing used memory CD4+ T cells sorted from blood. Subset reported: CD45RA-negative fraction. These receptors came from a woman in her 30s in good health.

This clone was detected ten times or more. CDR3 coding DNA: TGTGCCAGCAGTTACTCGGGGGGGACGGACAAGGGCTACACCTTC. This sequence encodes CASSYSGGTDKGYTF. The V gene is TRBV6-6, the J gene TRBJ1-2, with D possibly being TRBD1 (5 bases). CDR1 and CDR2 from the germline V gene are MNHNY and SVGAGI (reference sequence). The CDR3 loop spans 15 amino acids. The ends were cut back, 0 bases at V and 8 bases at J, with 16 bases in the middle.

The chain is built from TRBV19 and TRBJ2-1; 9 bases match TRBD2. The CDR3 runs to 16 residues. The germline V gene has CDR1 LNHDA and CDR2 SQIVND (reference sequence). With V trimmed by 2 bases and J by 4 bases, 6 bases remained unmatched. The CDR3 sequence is CASSIIAGAGYNEQFF. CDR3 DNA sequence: TGTGCCAGTAGTATAATAGCGGGAGCGGGTTACAATGAGCAGTTCTTC. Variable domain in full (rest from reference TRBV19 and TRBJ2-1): DGGITQSPKYLFRKEGQNVTLSCEQNLNHDAMYWYRQDPGQGLRLIYYSQIVNDFQKGDIAEGYSVSREKKESFPLTVTSAQKNPTAFYLCASSIIAGAGYNEQFFGPGTRLTVL.

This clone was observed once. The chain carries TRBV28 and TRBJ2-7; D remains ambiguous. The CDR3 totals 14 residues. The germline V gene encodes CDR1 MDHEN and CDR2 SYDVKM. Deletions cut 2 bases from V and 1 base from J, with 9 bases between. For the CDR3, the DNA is TGTGCCAGCAGTTTAACCTATACTTCCTACGAGCAGTACTTC. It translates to CASSLTYTSYEQYF.

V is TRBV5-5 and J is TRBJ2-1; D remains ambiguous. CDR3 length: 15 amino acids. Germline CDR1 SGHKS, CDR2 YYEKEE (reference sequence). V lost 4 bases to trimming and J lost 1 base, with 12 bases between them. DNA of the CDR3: TGTGCCAGCAGCACTGACGGACGGTCCTACAATGAGCAGTTCTTC. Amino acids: CASSTDGRSYNEQFF.

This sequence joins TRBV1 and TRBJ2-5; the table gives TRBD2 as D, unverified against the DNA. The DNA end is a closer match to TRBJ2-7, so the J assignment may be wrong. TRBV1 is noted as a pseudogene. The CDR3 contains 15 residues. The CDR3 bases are TGCACCAGCAGCCCGGAAGAGGCGGAACCCTACGAGCAGTACTTC. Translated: CTSSPEEAEPYEQYF.

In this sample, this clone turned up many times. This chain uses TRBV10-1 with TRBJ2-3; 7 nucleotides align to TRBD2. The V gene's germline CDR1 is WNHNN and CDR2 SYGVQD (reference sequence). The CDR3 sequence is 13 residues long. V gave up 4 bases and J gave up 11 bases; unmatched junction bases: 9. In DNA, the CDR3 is TGCGCCAGCAGTGTAAGCGGGGATGAGGTGCAGTATTTT. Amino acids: CASSVSGDEVQYF.

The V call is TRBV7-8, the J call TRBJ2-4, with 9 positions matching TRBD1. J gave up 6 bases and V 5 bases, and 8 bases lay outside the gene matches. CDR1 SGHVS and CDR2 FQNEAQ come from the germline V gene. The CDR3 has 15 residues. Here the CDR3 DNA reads TGTGCCAGCAGCGCTACCCCGGGACAGGGAAACATTCAGTACTTC. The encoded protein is CASSATPGQGNIQYF.

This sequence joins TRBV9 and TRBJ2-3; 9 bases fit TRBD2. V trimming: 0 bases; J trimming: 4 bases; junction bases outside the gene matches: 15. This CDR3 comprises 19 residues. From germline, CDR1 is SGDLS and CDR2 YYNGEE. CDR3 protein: CASSVDLSSFAGGPDTQYF. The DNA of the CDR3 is TGTGCCAGCAGCGTAGATCTCTCCAGCTTCGCGGGAGGGCCAGATACGCAGTATTTT.

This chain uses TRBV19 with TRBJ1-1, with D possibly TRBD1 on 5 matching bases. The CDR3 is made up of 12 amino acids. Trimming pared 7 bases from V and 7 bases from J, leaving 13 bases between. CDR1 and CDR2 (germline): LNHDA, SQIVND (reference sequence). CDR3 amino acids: CASMGVRGEAFF. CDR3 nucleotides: TGTGCCAGTATGGGGGTGAGAGGTGAAGCTTTCTTT.

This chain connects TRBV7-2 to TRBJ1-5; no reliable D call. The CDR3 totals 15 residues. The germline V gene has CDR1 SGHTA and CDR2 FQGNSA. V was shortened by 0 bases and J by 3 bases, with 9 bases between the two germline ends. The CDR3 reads CASSLAGGNNQPQHF. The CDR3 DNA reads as TGTGCCAGCAGCTTAGCAGGAGGAAACAATCAGCCCCAGCATTTT.

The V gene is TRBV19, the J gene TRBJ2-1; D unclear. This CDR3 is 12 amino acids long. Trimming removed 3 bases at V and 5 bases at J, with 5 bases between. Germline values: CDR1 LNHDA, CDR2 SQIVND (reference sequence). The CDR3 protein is CASSIRNNEQFF. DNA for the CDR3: TGTGCCAGTAGTATTCGTAACAATGAGCAGTTCTTC.

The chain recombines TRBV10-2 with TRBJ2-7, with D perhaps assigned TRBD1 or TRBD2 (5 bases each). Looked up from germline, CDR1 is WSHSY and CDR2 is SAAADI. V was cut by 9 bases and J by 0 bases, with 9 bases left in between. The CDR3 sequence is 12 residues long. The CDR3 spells CASRDVSYEQYF. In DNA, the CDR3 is TGCGCCAGTAGGGACGTCTCCTACGAGCAGTACTTC.

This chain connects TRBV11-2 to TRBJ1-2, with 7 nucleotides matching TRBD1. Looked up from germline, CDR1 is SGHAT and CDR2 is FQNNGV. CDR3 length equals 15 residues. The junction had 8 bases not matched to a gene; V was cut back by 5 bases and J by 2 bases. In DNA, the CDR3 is TGTGCCAGCAGCAACAGACAGGGTACGAACTATGGCTACACCTTC. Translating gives CASSNRQGTNYGYTF.

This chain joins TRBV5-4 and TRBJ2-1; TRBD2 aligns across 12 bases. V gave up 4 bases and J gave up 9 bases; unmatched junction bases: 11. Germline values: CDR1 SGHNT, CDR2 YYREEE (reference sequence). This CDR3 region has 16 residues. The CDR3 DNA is TGTGCCAGCAGCCCAGAGACTAGCGGGAGAATGAGTGAGCAGTTCTTC. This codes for CASSPETSGRMSEQFF.

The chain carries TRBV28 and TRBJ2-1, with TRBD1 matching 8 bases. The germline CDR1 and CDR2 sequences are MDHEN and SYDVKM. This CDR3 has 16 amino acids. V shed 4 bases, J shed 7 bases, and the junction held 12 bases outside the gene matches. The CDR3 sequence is CASSSLGQGAGNEQFF. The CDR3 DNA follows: TGTGCCAGCAGTTCCCTGGGGCAGGGGGCAGGGAATGAGCAGTTCTTC.

This CDR3 reads CASSPSSLAGQETQYF. CDR3 nucleotides: TGCGCCAGCAGCCCCAGTTCACTAGCGGGCCAAGAGACCCAGTACTTC. The rearrangement links TRBV5-1 to TRBJ2-5; TRBD2 matches at 9 bases. The CDR3 spans 16 residues. V was clipped by 4 bases and J by 1 base; unmatched bases: 8. Germline V gene sequence: CDR1 SGHRS, CDR2 YFSETQ.

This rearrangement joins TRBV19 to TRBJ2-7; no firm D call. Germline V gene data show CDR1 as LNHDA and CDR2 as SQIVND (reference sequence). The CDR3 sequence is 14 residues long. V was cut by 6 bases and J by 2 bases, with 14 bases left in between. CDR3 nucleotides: TGTGCCAGTAGCCAACCGGGCCCCGCCTACGAGCAGTACTTC. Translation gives CASSQPGPAYEQYF. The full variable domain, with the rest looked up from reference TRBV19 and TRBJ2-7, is DGGITQSPKYLFRKEGQNVTLSCEQNLNHDAMYWYRQDPGQGLRLIYYSQIVNDFQKGDIAEGYSVSREKKESFPLTVTSAQKNPTAFYLCASSQPGPAYEQYFGPGTRLTVT.

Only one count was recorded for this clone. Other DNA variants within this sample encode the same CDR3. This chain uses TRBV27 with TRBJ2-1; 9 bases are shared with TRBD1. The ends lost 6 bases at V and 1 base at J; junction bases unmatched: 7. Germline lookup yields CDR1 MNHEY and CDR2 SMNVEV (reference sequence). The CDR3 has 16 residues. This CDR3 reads CASSPGQGRSYNEQFF. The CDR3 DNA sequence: TGTGCCAGCAGCCCAGGACAGGGGAGATCCTACAATGAGCAGTTCTTC.

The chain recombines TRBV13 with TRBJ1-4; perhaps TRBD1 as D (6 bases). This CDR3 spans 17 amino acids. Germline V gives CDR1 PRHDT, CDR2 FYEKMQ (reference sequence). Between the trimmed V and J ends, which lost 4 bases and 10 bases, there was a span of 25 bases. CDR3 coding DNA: TGTGCCAGCAGCTCCGATCCTGGGTCAAAACGAGGGGGAAAACTGTTTTTT. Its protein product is CASSSDPGSKRGGKLFF.

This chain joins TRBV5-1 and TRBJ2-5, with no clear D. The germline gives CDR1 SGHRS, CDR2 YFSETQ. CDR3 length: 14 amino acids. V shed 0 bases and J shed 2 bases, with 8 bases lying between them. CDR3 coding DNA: TGCGCCAGCAGCTTGGACGGGCAGCAAGAGACCCAGTACTTC. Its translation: CASSLDGQQETQYF.

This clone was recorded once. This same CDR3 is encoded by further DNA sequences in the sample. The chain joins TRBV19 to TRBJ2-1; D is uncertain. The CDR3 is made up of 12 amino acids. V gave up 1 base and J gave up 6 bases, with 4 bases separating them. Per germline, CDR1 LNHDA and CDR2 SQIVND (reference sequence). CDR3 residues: CASSIVTNEQFF. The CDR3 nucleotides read TGTGCCAGTAGTATAGTTACCAATGAGCAGTTCTTC.

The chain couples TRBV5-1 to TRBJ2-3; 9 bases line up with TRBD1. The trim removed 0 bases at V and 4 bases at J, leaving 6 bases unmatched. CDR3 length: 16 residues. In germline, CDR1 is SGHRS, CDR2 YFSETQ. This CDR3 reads CASSLVTGQGADTQYF. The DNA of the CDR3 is TGCGCCAGCAGCTTGGTCACGGGACAGGGAGCAGATACGCAGTATTTT.

For the CDR3, the DNA is TGTGCCAGCACTGACTCGACTACCGGCGAGCAGTACTTC. As protein: CASTDSTTGEQYF. The chain is built from TRBV6-5 and TRBJ2-7; D is perhaps TRBD2 (5 bases). The V and J ends lost 7 bases and 6 bases respectively, with 16 bases between them. Germline assignment: CDR1 MNHEY and CDR2 SVGAGI. The CDR3 is made up of 13 amino acids.

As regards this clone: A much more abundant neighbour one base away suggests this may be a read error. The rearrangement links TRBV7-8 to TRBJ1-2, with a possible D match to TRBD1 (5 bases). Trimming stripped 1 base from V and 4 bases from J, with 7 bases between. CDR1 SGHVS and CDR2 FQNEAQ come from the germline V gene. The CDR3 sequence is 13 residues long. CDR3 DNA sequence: TGTGCCAGCAGCTTAGGGGGGAGCTATGGCTACACCTTC. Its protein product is CASSLGGSYGYTF.

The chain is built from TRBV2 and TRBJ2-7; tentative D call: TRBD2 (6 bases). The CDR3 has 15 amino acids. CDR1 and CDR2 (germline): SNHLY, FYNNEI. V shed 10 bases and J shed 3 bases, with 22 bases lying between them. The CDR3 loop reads CATSTPGDLNYEQYF. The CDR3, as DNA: TGTGCCACCTCGACCCCCGGGGACTTAAACTACGAGCAGTACTTC.